Listed here are 29 T cell receptor beta chains from one sample, sequenced in a study of T cell responses to AZD1222 COVID-19 vaccine. The protocol was immunoSEQ multiplex PCR, while the TCRdb copy is restricted to in-frame clones and leaves out a portion. The sample gives 150,000 to 200,000 clones, 80% to 95% of which show up once; roughly 2.2% is in the top ten. Source: peripheral blood, taken on day 0 of AZD1222 vaccination. The receptors originated from an adult in good health.

This clone was detected only once. The chain uses TRBV4-1 and TRBJ2-7; TRBD2 matches at 12 bases. This CDR3 contains 16 residues. In germline, CDR1 is MGHRA, CDR2 YSYEKL. With V trimmed by 4 bases and J by 1 base, 5 bases remained unmatched. The CDR3 reads CASSRLAGVASYEQYF. The CDR3 DNA reads TGCGCCAGCAGCCGACTAGCGGGAGTCGCGTCCTACGAGCAGTACTTC.

The chain's CDR3 is CASSQNLQSTEAFF. The CDR3 DNA sequence: TGTGCCAGCAGCCAAAATCTACAGAGCACTGAAGCTTTCTTT. This chain joins TRBV14 and TRBJ1-1; D is undetermined. The ends were cut back, 2 bases at V and 4 bases at J, with 11 bases in the middle. Germline loops: CDR1 SGHDN, CDR2 FVKESK. The CDR3 runs to 14 residues. Using reference TRBV14 and TRBJ1-1 for the parts outside the CDR3, the full variable domain is EAGVTQFPSHSVIEKGQTVTLRCDPISGHDNLYWYRRVMGKEIKFLLHFVKESKQDESGMPNNRFLAERTGGTYSTLKVQPAELEDSGVYFCASSQNLQSTEAFFGQGTRLTVV.

V is TRBV6-5 and J is TRBJ2-7, with D possibly matching TRBD1 (5 bases). The germline V and J ends were trimmed by 4 bases and 2 bases, with 9 bases remaining between them. CDR3 length: 13 residues. CDR1 is MNHEY and CDR2 is SVGAGI in the germline V gene. CDR3 DNA sequence: TGTGCCAGCAGTTCCGACAGAACCTACGAGCAGTACTTC. Encoded protein: CASSSDRTYEQYF.

The chain recombines TRBV11-3 with TRBJ2-1; tentative D call: TRBD1 (5 bases). V was shortened by 0 bases and J by 7 bases, with 16 bases between the two germline ends. CDR1 and CDR2 from the germline V gene are SGHNT and YENEEA. The CDR3 sequence is 16 residues long. The CDR3 region has the DNA TGTGCCAGCAGCTTAGATATCGCAGGGTCTGGGAATGAGCAGTTCTTC. Translated, it gives CASSLDIAGSGNEQFF.

This clone has only one observation. V gene TRBV5-4 combines with J gene TRBJ2-1, with TRBD1 matching over 11 bases. The V segment lost 5 bases and the J segment 7 bases; nucleotides outside the gene matches: 8. Germline V lookup: CDR1 SGHNT, CDR2 YYREEE (reference sequence). CDR3 length: 15 amino acids. The CDR3 sequence is CASSVPGQGGNEQFF. CDR3 sequence (DNA): TGTGCCAGCAGTGTCCCGGGACAGGGGGGTAATGAGCAGTTCTTC.

The genes are TRBV27 and TRBJ1-5; 11 nucleotides align to TRBD1. Germline loops: CDR1 MNHEY, CDR2 SMNVEV (reference sequence). Trimming removed 5 bases from V and 6 bases from J; junction bases left unmatched: 12. The CDR3 length is 17 residues. In nucleotides, the CDR3 is TGTGCCAGCAGTCTTGGGACAGGGGGGGGCCTAAGTCAGCCCCAGCATTTT. Protein: CASSLGTGGGLSQPQHF.

V and J are TRBV19 and TRBJ1-6; D unclear. Trimming stripped 4 bases from V and 6 bases from J, with 10 bases between. The CDR3 covers 14 residues. CDR1 and CDR2 from the germline V gene are LNHDA and SQIVND (reference sequence). CDR3 in amino acids: CASSTGVGNSPLHF. The DNA of the CDR3 is TGTGCCAGTAGTACGGGCGTCGGTAATTCACCCCTCCACTTT.

The V gene is TRBV4-2, the J gene TRBJ2-5; TRBD1 matches at 7 bases. Germline CDR1 reads LGHNA; CDR2 reads YNFKEQ. Trimming took 2 bases from V and 5 from J; bases not matched to a gene: 8. The CDR3 covers 15 residues. The CDR3 region has the DNA TGTGCCAGCAGCCAACCCGACAGGGATTGGGAGACCCAGTACTTC. It codes for CASSQPDRDWETQYF.

This chain links TRBV15 with TRBJ2-7, with 7 nucleotides matching TRBD1. CDR3 size: 17 residues. CDR1 and CDR2 from the germline V gene are LNHNV and YYDKDF (reference sequence). V was clipped by 4 bases and J by 5 bases; unmatched bases: 17. The CDR3 DNA is TGTGCCACCAGCAACGTTGACAGGGTCCGTATGGAGAACGAGCAGTACTTC. Translated: CATSNVDRVRMENEQYF.

This clone was seen only a few times. This chain connects TRBV6-5 to TRBJ1-1; D is undetermined. Trimming stripped 6 bases from V and 11 bases from J, with 13 bases between. Germline CDR1 reads MNHEY; CDR2 reads SVGAGI. The CDR3 is 11 residues long. The CDR3 DNA reads TGTGCCAGCAGGAATGCCTTGGAGGCTTTCTTT. Its protein is CASRNALEAFF.

The chain has TRBV3-1 (or the pseudogene TRBV3-2) and TRBJ1-3; D unclear. Trimming stripped 3 bases from V and 4 bases from J, with 13 bases between. The CDR3 covers 15 residues. The germline CDR1 and CDR2 sequences are LGHDT and YNNKEL (reference sequence). The CDR3 spells CASSHITSGGNTIYF. The CDR3 DNA is TGTGCCAGCAGCCATATCACGTCTGGAGGAAACACCATATATTTT.

The chain recombines TRBV28 with TRBJ2-2; 7 bases fit TRBD2. This CDR3 has 15 amino acids. The V and J ends lost 6 bases and 2 bases, in that order; junction bases with no gene match: 6. In germline, CDR1 is MDHEN, CDR2 SYDVKM. CDR3 amino acids: CASRRRDYNTGELFF. The DNA of the CDR3 is TGTGCCAGCAGGCGGAGGGACTATAACACCGGGGAGCTGTTTTTT.

This clone was counted once. The rearrangement joins TRBV6-5 to TRBJ2-2, with D possibly TRBD1 on 5 matching bases. The length of the CDR3 is 14 residues. Looked up from germline, CDR1 is MNHEY and CDR2 is SVGAGI. V lost 7 bases and J lost 2, with 11 bases in between. CDR3 in DNA: TGTGCCAGCACCTATGACAGAAACACCGGGGAGCTGTTTTTT. This gives the protein CASTYDRNTGELFF.

This chain joins TRBV14 and TRBJ1-2; 11 positions agree with TRBD1. The junction had 11 bases not matched to a gene; V was cut back by 4 bases and J by 1 base. Germline assignment: CDR1 SGHDN and CDR2 FVKESK. The CDR3 covers 18 residues. The DNA of the CDR3 is TGTGCCAGCAGCCCACGGGACAGGGGGAAAGGAGGTAACTATGGCTACACCTTC. Amino acids: CASSPRDRGKGGNYGYTF.

J is TRBJ1-1 and V is TRBV13; D remains unclear. The CDR3 loop spans 14 amino acids. CDR1 is PRHDT and CDR2 is FYEKMQ in the germline V gene (reference sequence). The germline V and J ends were trimmed by 1 base and 1 base, with 7 bases remaining between them. This CDR3 is CASSLVLPNTEAFF. The CDR3 DNA follows: TGTGCCAGCAGCTTAGTTCTACCGAACACTGAAGCTTTCTTT. The full variable domain, its missing parts supplied by reference TRBV13 and TRBJ1-1, is AAGVIQSPRHLIKEKRETATLKCYPIPRHDTVYWYQQGPGQDPQFLISFYEKMQSDKGSIPDRFSAQQFSDYHSELNMSSLELGDSALYFCASSLVLPNTEAFFGQGTRLTVV.

The chain employs TRBV19 and TRBJ1-1; 8 positions agree with TRBD1. The length of the CDR3 is 15 residues. The V and J ends lost 7 bases and 4 bases, in that order; junction bases with no gene match: 11. The V gene's germline CDR1 is LNHDA and CDR2 SQIVND (reference sequence). CDR3 region: CASTTGGFYSTEAFF. The CDR3 DNA follows: TGTGCCAGTACCACAGGGGGTTTCTATTCCACTGAAGCTTTCTTT.

This clone was counted once. The chain joins TRBV6-1 to TRBJ2-3; 8 nucleotides align to TRBD1. The CDR3 loop spans 15 amino acids. Germline CDR1 reads MNHNS; CDR2 reads SASEGT. Losses at the gene ends were 1 base for V and 1 base for J; bases not matched to a gene: 1. CDR3: CASSEVQGGTDTQYF. The CDR3, as DNA: TGTGCCAGCAGTGAAGTACAGGGGGGCACAGATACGCAGTATTTT.

Details on this clone: Additional DNA sequences in this sample encode the identical CDR3. The chain carries TRBV9 and TRBJ2-2; D perhaps matches TRBD2 (5 bases). Germline CDR1 reads SGDLS; CDR2 reads YYNGEE. The CDR3 consists of 15 residues. V was clipped by 0 bases and J by 2 bases, with 8 bases between them. Here the CDR3 reads CASSVGLANTGELFF. In nucleotides, the CDR3 is TGTGCCAGCAGCGTAGGGCTAGCAAACACCGGGGAGCTGTTTTTT. Together with reference TRBV9 and TRBJ2-2, the CDR3 gives the full variable domain: DSGVTQTPKHLITATGQRVTLRCSPRSGDLSVYWYQQSLDQGLQFLIQYYNGEERAKGNILERFSAQQFPDLHSELNLSSLELGDSALYFCASSVGLANTGELFFGEGSRLTVL.

CDR3 residues: CASSLDREVNSPLHF. The CDR3 DNA follows: TGTGCCAGCAGCCTGGACAGGGAAGTCAATTCACCCCTCCACTTT. This chain connects TRBV7-9 to TRBJ1-6; 8 bases are a match to TRBD1. The CDR3 extends over 15 amino acids. Per germline, CDR1 SEHNR and CDR2 FQNEAQ (reference sequence). V was pared by 5 bases and J by 7 bases, with 7 bases of the junction left unmatched.

This sequence joins TRBV10-3 and TRBJ2-2, with 10 bases fitting TRBD2. The CDR3 is made up of 18 amino acids. Germline CDR1 is ENHRY and CDR2 is SYGVKD. Losses at the gene ends were 4 bases for V and 0 bases for J; bases not matched to a gene: 8. This CDR3 is CAISGTSGKGSNTGELFF. In DNA, the CDR3 is TGTGCCATCAGTGGGACTAGCGGAAAAGGATCGAACACCGGGGAGCTGTTTTTT.

This sequence joins TRBV7-9 and TRBJ1-3; no clear D gene. V was trimmed by 2 bases and J by 4 bases, leaving 12 bases between them. Germline CDR1 and CDR2: SEHNR and FQNEAQ (reference sequence). The CDR3 covers 15 residues. CDR3 loop: CASSLWSFLGNTIYF. The CDR3 DNA reads TGTGCCAGCAGCTTATGGTCCTTCCTCGGAAACACCATATATTTT.

The rearrangement links TRBV28 to TRBJ1-1, with D uncertain. Germline V gene data show CDR1 as MDHEN and CDR2 as SYDVKM. This CDR3 comprises 14 residues. V was cut by 7 bases and J by 0 bases, with 12 bases left in between. The CDR3 nucleotides are TGTGCCAGCAATGGAGAGCTTCTGAACACTGAAGCTTTCTTT. It yields the protein CASNGELLNTEAFF.

The rearrangement uses TRBV10-3 and TRBJ2-3; 7 nucleotides line up with TRBD1. Germline trimming cut 2 bases from V and 4 bases from J; bases unmatched to any gene: 3. Germline V CDR1 and CDR2: ENHRY, SYGVKD. The CDR3 length is 14 residues. In nucleotides, the CDR3 is TGTGCCATCAGTGAGCCCGGACAGGCAGATACGCAGTATTTT. This gives the protein CAISEPGQADTQYF.

V is TRBV29-1 and J is TRBJ1-5, with 10 bases fitting TRBD1. Trimming took 6 bases from V and 4 from J; bases not matched to a gene: 3. Looked up from germline, CDR1 is SQVTM and CDR2 is ANQGSEA. The CDR3 length is 13 residues. The CDR3 loop is CSVGTGDNQPQHF. The CDR3 coding sequence is TGCAGCGTGGGGACAGGGGATAATCAGCCCCAGCATTTT.

This sequence joins TRBV14 and TRBJ1-2; maybe TRBD1 (6 bases). This CDR3 region has 13 residues. V dropped 5 bases and J dropped 3 bases, with 10 bases sitting between them. Germline V gene data show CDR1 as SGHDN and CDR2 as FVKESK. In nucleotides, the CDR3 is TGTGCCAGCAGCGAGAACAGGGACTATGGCTACACCTTC. This sequence encodes CASSENRDYGYTF.

The gene calls are TRBV18 and TRBJ2-1, with 9 nucleotides matching TRBD2. The V gene's germline CDR1 is KGHSH and CDR2 LQKENI. The CDR3 runs 17 residues. Trimming at V came to 0 bases and at J to 6 bases, leaving 9 bases not matched to a gene. CDR3 protein: CASSPPFGGGAPNEQFF. In DNA form, the CDR3 reads TGTGCCAGCTCACCACCTTTCGGCGGGGGGGCCCCCAATGAGCAGTTCTTC.

The sample holds one count of this clone. The V and J genes are TRBV7-2 and TRBJ1-2; TRBD1 might be the D (6 bases). This CDR3 contains 16 residues. Trimming left V 1 base short and J 0 bases short, with 12 bases between. The V gene's germline CDR1 is SGHTA and CDR2 FQGNSA. The CDR3 sequence is CASSLVWGPTNYGYTF. In DNA, the CDR3 is TGTGCCAGCAGCTTAGTGTGGGGGCCAACTAACTATGGCTACACCTTC.

V gene TRBV5-1 combines with J gene TRBJ2-4; the D gene is possibly TRBD1 (6 bases). Germline lookup yields CDR1 SGHRS and CDR2 YFSETQ. The CDR3 spans 15 residues. Between the trimmed V and J ends, which lost 2 bases and 6 bases, there was a span of 15 bases. CDR3 in amino acids: CASSLGGSDLNIQYF. The CDR3 nucleotides read TGCGCCAGCAGCTTAGGGGGATCGGACTTAAACATTCAGTACTTC.

This clone was seen only once. This chain joins TRBV4-3 and TRBJ1-4, with D possibly matching TRBD1 (5 bases). CDR1 and CDR2 from the germline V gene are LGHNA and YSLEER. This CDR3 contains 16 residues. The V gene lost 1 base and the J gene lost 6 bases, with 15 bases spanning the gap. Written as DNA, the CDR3 is TGCGCCAGCAGCCAAGTCGGATCCCCGGGGGATGAAAAACTGTTTTTT. Translation: CASSQVGSPGDEKLFF.